This record concerns one T cell receptor (beta chain) sequence. The antigen is unknown. The authors ran a second PCR of roughly 6 to 11 cycles using a sample-barcoded 5' primer and a J-beta primer mix. One entry per CDR3 protein, called by TCRdb with MiXCR from the 5' RACE reads. The sample gives about 1.5 million distinct CDR3 sequences, around two fifths of which show up once; roughly 7.9% is in the top ten. The donors, aged 6 to 90, were healthy Caucasians from Russia. Isolation recovered at least 6 million PBMCs from every sample. The data stem from a study of blood T cells in healthy people across ages. Background on the study: Capture via template switching afforded approximately one barcoded beta molecule per two T cells.

Trimming removed 3 bases from V and 5 bases from J; junction bases left unmatched: 7. Germline CDR1 reads DFQATT; CDR2 reads SNEGSKA (reference sequence). The CDR3 is 14 amino acids. Overall study results and limits: Reliance upon unsorted PBMCs precluded definitive naive versus antigen-experienced comparison.

The receptor was isolated from a woman aged 18-29 years in good health. Sequenced sample: blood. This sequence joins TRBV20-1 and TRBJ2-3; the match to TRBD1 covers 8 bases. CDR3 coding DNA: TGCAGTGCTAGTCTGCGGACAGGGAAAGATACGCAGTATTTT. It is translated as CSASLRTGKDTQYF.